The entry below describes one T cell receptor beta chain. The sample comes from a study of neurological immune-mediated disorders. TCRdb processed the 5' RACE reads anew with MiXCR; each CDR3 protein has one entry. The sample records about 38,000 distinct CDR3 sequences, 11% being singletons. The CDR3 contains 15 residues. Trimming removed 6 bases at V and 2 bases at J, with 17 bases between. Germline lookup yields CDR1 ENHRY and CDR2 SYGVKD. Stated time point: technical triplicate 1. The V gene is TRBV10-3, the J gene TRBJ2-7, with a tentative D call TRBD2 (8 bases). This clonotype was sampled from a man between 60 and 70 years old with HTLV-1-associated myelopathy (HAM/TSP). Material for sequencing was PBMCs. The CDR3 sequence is CAISRGGQGAYEQYF. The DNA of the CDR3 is TGTGCCATCAGCCGCGGGGGGCAGGGGGCCTACGAGCAGTACTTC.